This entry describes one T cell receptor (beta chain). The study recruited people aged about 18 to 90 years across roughly 25 US areas. Donors were grouped by their self-reported clinical history. The sample belongs to a study of blood T cell repertoires in COVID-19. Study in general: Sample material is recorded as cDNA or gDNA derived from T cells, B-cell-depleted T cells, or PBMCs.

As handled by the study authors: Estimation of nucleated cell counts was performed using reference gene primer amplification. This table comes from immunoSEQ multiplex PCR, and its TCRdb copy is limited to in-frame clones, with some not included. V, J and clone size are taken as reported in that table, and D and trimming were inferred from the DNA itself. The table includes about 210,000 clones, 81% detected once. The sequenced material came from PBMCs or T cells enriched from blood (not recorded which). This clonotype originated in a woman aged 45 to 65 with acute COVID-19.

The chain's CDR3 is CASSEAGSSSYEQYF. In nucleotides, the CDR3 is TGTGCCAGCAGTGAAGCCGGGAGCAGTTCCTACGAGCAGTACTTC. The chain employs TRBV6-1 and TRBJ2-7; weak D call: TRBD2 (6 bases). Germline V gene sequence: CDR1 MNHNS, CDR2 SASEGT. Trimming shortened V by 0 bases and J by 1 base, and 10 bases separated the two germline ends. CDR3 length: 15 amino acids.